This T cell receptor (beta chain) was sequenced during a study of OX40 agonist ivuxolimab in advanced cancers. Study context: The study reported partial responses in three patients: one hepatocellular carcinoma, two cutaneous melanoma.

V was pared by 5 bases and J by 2 bases, with 7 bases between. CDR1 and CDR2 (germline): MNHNY, SVGAGI (reference sequence). This CDR3 has 13 residues. Data came from immunoSEQ multiplex PCR; TCRdb stores just in-frame clones and leaves some out. The profile shows tens of thousands of clones, around four fifths of them singletons. Source: CD4+ or CD8+ T cells sorted from blood, taken in a trial of the OX40 agonist ivuxolimab. The receptor comes from an adult with an advanced solid tumor such as melanoma, head and neck, liver or kidney cancer. The chain couples TRBV6-6 to TRBJ2-1; D unresolved. CDR3 loop: CASSPQAYNEQFF. The CDR3 DNA sequence: TGTGCCAGCAGTCCTCAGGCCTACAATGAGCAGTTCTTC.